This T cell receptor (beta chain) was found in a study of post-analysis software for immune sequencing data. The V gene lost 3 bases and the J gene lost 7 bases, with 13 bases spanning the gap. The CDR3 length is 15 residues. Germline CDR1 and CDR2: MDHEN and SYDVKM. Whole-study findings and limits: Roughly five TRBV segments were significantly more frequent in patients than in controls. TRBV5-6, TRBV5-1 and TRBV20-1 were among these segments.

Unique molecular identifiers were built into the TCR beta cDNA libraries. TCRdb re-called the PCR reads with MiXCR, one entry per CDR3 protein. The sample yields some 890,000 distinct CDR3 sequences, roughly half seen once. Details on this clonotype: Antigen unknown.

The chain employs TRBV28 and TRBJ1-6, with a weak D call TRBD1 (5 bases). Sequencing was carried out using blood. The receptor comes from a girl aged 5-17 years with multiple sclerosis. The CDR3 here is CASSLLGLPNSPLHF. The CDR3 bases are TGTGCCAGCAGTTTGTTGGGACTGCCAAATTCACCCCTCCACTTT.